This record looks at one T cell receptor (beta chain) sequence and its context. The record originates from a study of blood T cell repertoires in COVID-19. Looking at the study overall: Samples of COVID-19 (acute and convalescent) were obtained from the United States, Italy and Spain.

The germline V gene encodes CDR1 SGHTS and CDR2 YDEGEE. V dropped 5 bases and J dropped 0 bases, with 18 bases sitting between them. The CDR3 loop spans 18 amino acids. Cohorts were determined from participant-reported clinical history. Libraries were prepared by immunoSEQ multiplex PCR; TCRdb keeps only in-frame clonotypes and omits some of them. The table includes hundreds of thousands of clones, 86% detected once. Sample: PBMCs or T cells enriched from blood (not recorded which). V usage is TRBV5-8 and J usage is TRBJ2-6; the D gene is possibly TRBD1 (5 bases). This receptor was obtained from a woman aged 50 to 65 in a cohort exposed to, infected with or recovered from COVID-19 (not recorded which). The CDR3 protein is CASRSGAITYSGANVLTF. CDR3 coding DNA: TGTGCCAGCAGATCTGGGGCCATCACCTACTCTGGGGCCAACGTCCTGACTTTC.